The 12 T cell receptor beta chains given below trace back to one sample, sequenced in a study of T cell changes during pregnancy in multiple sclerosis. Repertoires were generated with immunoSEQ multiplex PCR, while TCRdb's copy carries only in-frame clones and drops some. The sample has more than 85,000 clones, around 92% seen once. The sample here was peripheral blood, taken before pregnancy. The source is a female donor with multiple sclerosis, enrolled in a pregnancy study.

Written as DNA, the CDR3 is TGTGCCAGCAGCTTAGATTGGGGCACCTACTACAATGAGCAGTTCTTC. Translation: CASSLDWGTYYNEQFF. This rearrangement joins TRBV11-2 to TRBJ2-1, with D possibly matching TRBD1 (5 bases). In germline, CDR1 is SGHAT, CDR2 FQNNGV. The CDR3 has 16 amino acids. V lost 0 bases and J lost 3, with 12 bases in between.

The rearrangement joins TRBV16 to TRBJ1-5, with D perhaps matching TRBD1 (6 bases). V gave up 4 bases and J gave up 1 base, with 11 bases separating them. The CDR3 extends over 15 amino acids. Looked up from germline, CDR1 is KGHSY and CDR2 is FQNENV. CDR3 bases: TGTGCCAGCAGCCCAACAGGGTACAGCAATCAGCCCCAGCATTTT. This sequence encodes CASSPTGYSNQPQHF. Full variable domain (missing parts from reference TRBV16 and TRBJ1-5): GEEVAQTPKHLVRGEGQKAKLYCAPIKGHSYVFWYQQVLKNEFKFLISFQNENVFDETGMPKERFSAKCLPNSPCSLEIQATKLEDSAVYFCASSPTGYSNQPQHFGDGTRLSIL.

Here the CDR3 DNA reads TGTGCCAGCAGCCTTCACGGGACAGGGGATGAAAAACTGTTTTTT. Residues: CASSLHGTGDEKLFF. The chain recombines TRBV4-2 with TRBJ1-4; 10 bases are a match to TRBD1. Germline CDR1 and CDR2: LGHNA and YNFKEQ. After removal of 4 bases from V and 6 bases from J, the junction contained 5 bases not matched to a gene. The CDR3 has 15 amino acids.

The CDR3 DNA reads as TGTGCCAGCAGTCCTTATACCCCACTAGGACATCAGCCCCAGCATTTT. Residues: CASSPYTPLGHQPQHF. The rearrangement links TRBV28 to TRBJ1-5; D unclear. From germline, CDR1 is MDHEN and CDR2 SYDVKM. This CDR3 region has 16 residues. Deletions cut 5 bases from V and 5 bases from J, with 19 bases between.

The chain carries TRBV29-1 and TRBJ2-3; D remains unclear. Per germline, CDR1 SQVTM and CDR2 ANQGSEA. This CDR3 is built from 11 residues. V dropped 3 bases and J dropped 5 bases, with 6 bases sitting between them. In DNA, the CDR3 is TGCAGCGTTGAGGCATTAGATACGCAGTATTTT. Its protein is CSVEALDTQYF.

J is TRBJ2-5 and V is TRBV4-1, with 8 bases identical to TRBD2. Trimming removed 2 bases from V and 0 bases from J; junction bases left unmatched: 8. CDR1 is MGHRA, CDR2 YSYEKL, per germline. There are 17 residues in the CDR3. This CDR3 is CASSQLSLAAYQETQYF. CDR3 DNA sequence: TGCGCCAGCAGCCAATTATCACTAGCGGCGTACCAAGAGACCCAGTACTTC.

V and J are TRBV7-9 and TRBJ2-5; maybe TRBD1 (5 bases). This CDR3 is 13 amino acids long. CDR1 and CDR2 (germline): SEHNR, FQNEAQ (reference sequence). The ends were cut back, 4 bases at V and 2 bases at J, with 8 bases in the middle. CDR3 in amino acids: CASSWGPQETQYF. In DNA form, the CDR3 reads TGTGCCAGCAGCTGGGGCCCTCAAGAGACCCAGTACTTC.

This chain's CDR3 is CAWSNELGGGVNQPQHF. CDR3 DNA sequence: TGTGCCTGGAGTAATGAGCTGGGGGGAGGTGTCAATCAGCCCCAGCATTTT. This rearrangement joins TRBV30 to TRBJ1-5, with D possibly matching TRBD1 (5 bases). CDR3 length: 17 residues. The germline gives CDR1 GTSNPN, CDR2 SVGIG (reference sequence). Trimming shortened V by 2 bases and J by 3 bases, and 20 bases separated the two germline ends.

The V call is TRBV25-1, the J call TRBJ2-3; D gene unclear. Deletions cut 10 bases from V and 2 bases from J, with 16 bases between. Germline-derived CDR1 and CDR2 are MGHDK and SYGVNS. The CDR3 runs 14 residues. CDR3 DNA sequence: TGTGCCACAGTAGGCTGGCGGCACACAGATACGCAGTATTTT. Amino acid sequence: CATVGWRHTDTQYF. The full variable domain, completed using reference TRBV25-1 and TRBJ2-3, is EADIYQTPRYLVIGTGKKITLECSQTMGHDKMYWYQQDPGMELHLIHYSYGVNSTEKGDLSSESTVSRIRTEHFPLTLESARPSHTSQYLCATVGWRHTDTQYFGPGTRLTVL.

The rearrangement links TRBV18 to TRBJ1-4; 10 nucleotides match TRBD1. CDR1 and CDR2 (germline): KGHSH, LQKENI. This CDR3 has 14 amino acids. J lost 7 bases, V lost 2 bases, and 1 base had no gene match. CDR3 amino acids: CASSPGTGVEKLFF. The CDR3 nucleotides are TGTGCCAGCTCACCAGGGACAGGGGTTGAAAAACTGTTTTTT.

V and J are TRBV6-5 and TRBJ1-5; TRBD1 matches at 8 bases. There are 15 residues in the CDR3. V shed 6 bases, J shed 1 base, and the junction held 5 bases outside the gene matches. The germline CDR1 and CDR2 sequences are MNHEY and SVGAGI. DNA of the CDR3: TGTGCCAGCAGCTCGGACAGGGCGAGCAATCAGCCCCAGCATTTT. This translates into CASSSDRASNQPQHF.

The CDR3 DNA follows: TGCGCCAGCAGCCAAGCGGTAGCGGGAGCATACGAGCAGTACTTC. This translates into CASSQAVAGAYEQYF. The chain employs TRBV4-3 and TRBJ2-7, with TRBD2 matching over 9 bases. Trimming took 1 base from V and 4 from J; bases not matched to a gene: 5. Per germline, CDR1 LGHNA and CDR2 YSLEER. The CDR3 length is 15 residues.